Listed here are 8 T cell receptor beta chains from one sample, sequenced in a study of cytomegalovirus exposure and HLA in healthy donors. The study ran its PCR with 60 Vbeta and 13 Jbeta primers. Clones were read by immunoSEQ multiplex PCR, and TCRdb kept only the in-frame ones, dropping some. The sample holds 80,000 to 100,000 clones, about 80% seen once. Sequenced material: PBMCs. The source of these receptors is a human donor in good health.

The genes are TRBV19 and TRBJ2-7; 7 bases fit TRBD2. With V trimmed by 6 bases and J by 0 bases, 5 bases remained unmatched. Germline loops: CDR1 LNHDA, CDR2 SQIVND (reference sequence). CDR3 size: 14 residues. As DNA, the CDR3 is TGTGCCAGTAGCTTTACTAGCGACTCCTACGAGCAGTACTTC. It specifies CASSFTSDSYEQYF.

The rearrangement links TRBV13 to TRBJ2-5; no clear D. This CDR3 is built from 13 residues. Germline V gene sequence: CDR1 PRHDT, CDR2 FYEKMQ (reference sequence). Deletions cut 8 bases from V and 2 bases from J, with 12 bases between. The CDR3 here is CASVARYQETQYF. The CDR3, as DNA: TGTGCCAGCGTAGCCCGATATCAAGAGACCCAGTACTTC.

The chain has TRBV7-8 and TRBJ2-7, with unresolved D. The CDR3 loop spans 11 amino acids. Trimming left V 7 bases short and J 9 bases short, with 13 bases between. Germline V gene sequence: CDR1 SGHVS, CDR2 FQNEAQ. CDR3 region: CASTTQEVQYF. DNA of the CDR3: TGTGCCAGCACTACCCAAGAGGTGCAGTACTTC.

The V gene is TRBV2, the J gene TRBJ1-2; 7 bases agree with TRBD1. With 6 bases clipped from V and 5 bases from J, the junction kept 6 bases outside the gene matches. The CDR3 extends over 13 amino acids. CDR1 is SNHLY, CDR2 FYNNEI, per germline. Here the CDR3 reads CASSPGTVYGYTF. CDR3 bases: TGTGCCAGCAGCCCCGGGACAGTATATGGCTACACCTTC. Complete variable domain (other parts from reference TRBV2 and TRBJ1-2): EPEVTQTPSHQVTQMGQEVILRCVPISNHLYFYWYRQILGQKVEFLVSFYNNEISEKSEIFDDQFSVERPDGSNFTLKIRSTKLEDSAMYFCASSPGTVYGYTFGSGTRLTVV.

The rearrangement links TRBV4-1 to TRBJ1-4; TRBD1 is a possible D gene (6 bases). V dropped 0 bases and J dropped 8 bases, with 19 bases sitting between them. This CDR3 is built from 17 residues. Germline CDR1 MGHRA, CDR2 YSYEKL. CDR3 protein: CASSQEGGQLPGEKLFF. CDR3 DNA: TGCGCCAGCAGCCAAGAAGGAGGACAGCTTCCGGGAGAAAAACTGTTTTTT.

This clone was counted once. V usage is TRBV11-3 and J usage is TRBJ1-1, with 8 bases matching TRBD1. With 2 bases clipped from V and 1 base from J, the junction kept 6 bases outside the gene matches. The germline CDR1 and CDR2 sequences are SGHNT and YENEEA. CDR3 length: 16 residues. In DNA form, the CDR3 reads TGTGCCAGCAGCTTAAGGACAGGGAAAGGGAACACTGAAGCTTTCTTT. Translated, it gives CASSLRTGKGNTEAFF.

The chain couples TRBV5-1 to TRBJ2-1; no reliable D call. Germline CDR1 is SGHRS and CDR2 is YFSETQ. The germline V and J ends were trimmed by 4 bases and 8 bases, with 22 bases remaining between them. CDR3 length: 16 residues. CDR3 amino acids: CASSLNLLPPIDEQFF. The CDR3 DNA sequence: TGCGCCAGCAGCCTGAACCTACTACCTCCGATCGATGAGCAGTTCTTC. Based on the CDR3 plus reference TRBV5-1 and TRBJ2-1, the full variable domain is KAGVTQTPRYLIKTRGQQVTLSCSPISGHRSVSWYQQTPGQGLQFLFEYFSETQRNKGNFPGRFSGRQFSNSRSEMNVSTLELGDSALYLCASSLNLLPPIDEQFFGPGTRLTVL.

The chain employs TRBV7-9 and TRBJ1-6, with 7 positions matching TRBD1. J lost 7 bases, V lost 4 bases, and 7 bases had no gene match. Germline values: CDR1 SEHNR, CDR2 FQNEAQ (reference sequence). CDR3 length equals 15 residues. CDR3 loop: CASSSRQGWNSPLHF. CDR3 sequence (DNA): TGTGCCAGCAGCTCCCGACAGGGTTGGAATTCACCCCTCCACTTT.